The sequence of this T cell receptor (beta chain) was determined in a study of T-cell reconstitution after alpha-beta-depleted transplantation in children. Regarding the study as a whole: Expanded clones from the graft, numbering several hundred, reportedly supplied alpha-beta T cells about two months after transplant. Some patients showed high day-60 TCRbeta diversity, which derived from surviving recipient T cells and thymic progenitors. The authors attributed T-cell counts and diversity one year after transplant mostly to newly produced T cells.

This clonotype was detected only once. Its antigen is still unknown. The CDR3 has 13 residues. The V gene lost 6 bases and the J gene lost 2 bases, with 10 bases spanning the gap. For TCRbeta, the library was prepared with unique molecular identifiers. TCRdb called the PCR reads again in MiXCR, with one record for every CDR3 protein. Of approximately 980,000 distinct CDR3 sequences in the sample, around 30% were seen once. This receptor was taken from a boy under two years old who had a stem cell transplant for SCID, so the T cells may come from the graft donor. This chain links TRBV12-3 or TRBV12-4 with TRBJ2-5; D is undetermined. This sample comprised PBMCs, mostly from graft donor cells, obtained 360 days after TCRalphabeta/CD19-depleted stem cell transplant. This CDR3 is CASRALRQETQYF. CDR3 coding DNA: TGTGCCAGCAGGGCGCTGAGGCAAGAGACCCAGTACTTC.